The 17 T cell receptor beta chains reported below all come from one sample, sequenced in a study of T-cell reconstitution after alpha-beta-depleted transplantation in children. Unique molecular identifiers tagged the TCRbeta library. TCRdb reanalysed the PCR reads using MiXCR and keeps one entry per CDR3 protein. Seen here are 200,000 to 300,000 distinct CDR3 sequences, more than 10% observed once, and the top ten hold over 2%. This material consisted of PBMCs from the stem cell graft donor, taken from the stem cell graft. The receptor source for this set is a human donor who donated a stem cell graft to a child with acute lymphoblastic leukemia.

This clonotype has a count of ten or more. CDR3 residues: CASSLLRQDENGELFF. The CDR3 DNA sequence: TGCGCCAGCAGCTTGTTGAGGCAGGACGAGAACGGGGAGCTGTTTTTT. J is TRBJ2-2 and V is TRBV5-1; no reliable D call. The germline gives CDR1 SGHRS, CDR2 YFSETQ. This CDR3 is built from 16 residues. Trimming removed 1 base at V and 7 bases at J, with 17 bases between. The full variable domain, its missing parts supplied by reference TRBV5-1 and TRBJ2-2, is KAGVTQTPRYLIKTRGQQVTLSCSPISGHRSVSWYQQTPGQGLQFLFEYFSETQRNKGNFPGRFSGRQFSNSRSEMNVSTLELGDSALYLCASSLLRQDENGELFFGEGSRLTVL.

Many counts were recorded for this clonotype. This chain links TRBV28 with TRBJ2-7; D not resolved. Germline CDR1 is MDHEN and CDR2 is SYDVKM. The V gene lost 2 bases and the J gene lost 3 bases, with 5 bases spanning the gap. The CDR3 is 12 amino acids. CDR3 in amino acids: CASSLSLYEQYF. The CDR3 region has the DNA TGTGCCAGCAGTTTAAGCCTCTACGAGCAGTACTTC.

The gene calls are TRBV20-1 and TRBJ2-1; the D gene is possibly TRBD2 (5 bases). The CDR3 covers 15 residues. V was cut by 4 bases and J by 3 bases, with 16 bases left in between. Germline assignment: CDR1 DFQATT and CDR2 SNEGSKA (reference sequence). The CDR3 region has the DNA TGCAGTGCTACCGGGGTGGCGGACGTCTACAATGAGCAGTTCTTC. Encoded protein: CSATGVADVYNEQFF.

This clonotype was seen at least ten times. The chain uses TRBV19 and TRBJ2-7; D may be TRBD2 (5 bases). V was shortened by 5 bases and J by 2 bases, with 16 bases between the two germline ends. The germline V gene encodes CDR1 LNHDA and CDR2 SQIVND (reference sequence). The CDR3 sequence is 15 residues long. The CDR3 DNA follows: TGTGCCAGTAGTTCCAGGACTGGAATTACCTACGAGCAGTACTTC. Its protein is CASSSRTGITYEQYF.

This clonotype showed up many times. The rearrangement uses TRBV12-3 or TRBV12-4 and TRBJ1-1; a weak D match, TRBD1 (6 bases). The ends were cut back, 3 bases at V and 4 bases at J, with 9 bases in the middle. This CDR3 region has 13 residues. CDR3 amino acids: CASSLTGPTEAFF. CDR3 sequence (DNA): TGTGCCAGCAGTTTGACAGGTCCCACTGAAGCTTTCTTT.

This clonotype appeared many times. CDR3 DNA sequence: TGCAGCGCCGCTGACAGGGCTATCCGCAATGAGCAGTTCTTC. Protein sequence: CSAADRAIRNEQFF. The chain links TRBV29-1 to TRBJ2-1; 7 nucleotides match TRBD1. CDR1 and CDR2 from the germline V gene are SQVTM and ANQGSEA. This CDR3 is built from 14 residues. V trimming: 7 bases; J trimming: 6 bases; junction bases outside the gene matches: 12.

This clonotype was seen many times. V gene TRBV25-1 combines with J gene TRBJ2-2; D remains ambiguous. Germline CDR1 MGHDK, CDR2 SYGVNS. V lost 7 bases, J lost 1 base, and 7 bases lay in between. The CDR3 totals 13 residues. The CDR3 DNA is TGTGCCAGCAACCCCAGGAACACCGGGGAGCTGTTTTTT. Protein product: CASNPRNTGELFF.

This clonotype was found many times. The V and J genes are TRBV5-6 and TRBJ2-7, with D unclear. Germline V gene sequence: CDR1 SGHDT, CDR2 YYEEEE. The V and J ends lost 3 bases and 6 bases respectively, with 7 bases between them. The CDR3 totals 11 residues. The CDR3 sequence: CASSSRSEQYF. CDR3 nucleotides: TGTGCCAGCAGCTCAAGGTCCGAGCAGTACTTC.

The chain recombines TRBV19 with TRBJ2-7; weak D call: TRBD2 (5 bases). Per germline, CDR1 LNHDA and CDR2 SQIVND (reference sequence). This CDR3 has 14 amino acids. Trimming took off 9 bases at V and 3 bases at J, with 18 bases between the two ends. The CDR3 coding sequence is TGTGCCAGGACGCAAGGGTCGAGGGTCTACGAGCAGTACTTC. Its protein is CARTQGSRVYEQYF.

This clonotype was counted a few times. V and J are TRBV20-1 and TRBJ2-1; TRBD2 agrees at 11 bases. J lost 7 bases, V lost 2 bases, and 7 bases had no gene match. CDR1 DFQATT and CDR2 SNEGSKA come from the germline V gene (reference sequence). This CDR3 has 15 residues. The DNA for the CDR3 is TGCAGTGCTAGACCTACTAGCGGGAGAAGGAATGAGCAGTTCTTC. Translating gives CSARPTSGRRNEQFF.

The chain joins TRBV11-2 to TRBJ1-6; weak D call: TRBD1 (6 bases). The CDR3 runs 14 residues. The V gene's germline CDR1 is SGHAT and CDR2 FQNNGV. Trimming left V 9 bases short and J 8 bases short, with 17 bases between. DNA of the CDR3: TGTGCCAGGGGGACATGGCCCCAATATTCACCCCTCCACTTT. Translation gives CARGTWPQYSPLHF.

The chain uses TRBV20-1 and TRBJ1-2; TRBD1 matches at 7 bases. Germline assignment: CDR1 DFQATT and CDR2 SNEGSKA (reference sequence). V lost 6 bases, J lost 4 bases, and 8 bases stayed unmatched. CDR3 length equals 13 residues. The CDR3 sequence is CSARTQGGYGYTF. The DNA of the CDR3 is TGCAGTGCGAGAACTCAGGGGGGCTATGGCTACACCTTC.

The chain has TRBV20-1 and TRBJ2-7, with TRBD2 as a possible D gene (6 bases). In germline, CDR1 is DFQATT, CDR2 SNEGSKA (reference sequence). The CDR3 is 16 residues long. V gave up 1 base and J gave up 1 base, with 17 bases separating them. The CDR3 is CSARGLRGVNSYEQYF. In nucleotides, the CDR3 is TGCAGTGCTAGAGGCTTACGCGGGGTAAATTCCTACGAGCAGTACTTC.

Only a few counts were recorded for this clonotype. The CDR3 DNA sequence: TGCAGTGCTCCACCCCAACCGGGACAGGACGGGCAGTATTTT. As protein: CSAPPQPGQDGQYF. The gene calls are TRBV20-1 and TRBJ2-3; TRBD1 aligns across 8 bases. Germline values: CDR1 DFQATT, CDR2 SNEGSKA (reference sequence). CDR3 length equals 14 residues. Germline trimming cut 5 bases from V and 11 bases from J; bases unmatched to any gene: 15.

This clonotype was observed at least ten times. The V call is TRBV29-1, the J call TRBJ2-2; the match to TRBD2 covers 9 bases. This CDR3 has 15 amino acids. J was trimmed by 1 base and V by 3 bases; bases with no gene match: 3. Germline loops: CDR1 SQVTM, CDR2 ANQGSEA. The CDR3 nucleotides read TGCAGCGTTGACCCTAGCGGGAAGAACACCGGGGAGCTGTTTTTT. Translation gives CSVDPSGKNTGELFF.

This clonotype was seen at least ten times. The chain couples TRBV10-3 to TRBJ1-4; the D is unclear. The V end was cut by 3 bases, the J end by 1 base, with 9 bases between. This CDR3 has 15 residues. Germline V CDR1 and CDR2: ENHRY, SYGVKD. The CDR3 spells CAISEGRGTNEKLFF. In nucleotides, the CDR3 is TGTGCCATCAGTGAAGGACGGGGAACTAATGAAAAACTGTTTTTT.

This clonotype was counted ten times or more. The CDR3 is CASSLGTGGYNEQFF. The CDR3 DNA follows: TGTGCCAGCAGTTTAGGGACAGGGGGATACAATGAGCAGTTCTTC. The genes are TRBV12-3 or TRBV12-4 and TRBJ2-1; 10 nucleotides line up with TRBD1. This CDR3 spans 15 amino acids. The V and J ends lost 1 base and 4 bases, in that order; junction bases with no gene match: 1.